The table lists the clone carrying this T cell receptor beta chain with a few counts. Antigen: not known. Germline loops: CDR1 SGHVS, CDR2 FNYEAQ. The CDR3 extends over 15 amino acids. V dropped 2 bases and J dropped 6; count of bases not matched to a gene: 10. The time point is: healthy volunteer bleed at 6 weeks. The authors extracted total RNA from unfractionated whole blood. The data originate from a study of human T cells and chemical hapten exposure. Single cDNA molecules in the library carried unique molecular identifiers attached during preparation. Authors' methods: A typical sample had 95,638 TCRs, with about 23,224 to 750,000 overall. TCRdb reprocessed the RACE reads via MiXCR and lists one record per CDR3 protein. TCRdb's processing, not the authors' own work, is the source of the V and J calls. The sample yields tens of thousands of distinct CDR3 sequences, approximately 8% seen once. The study's findings and limits: The study found that DPC sensitization did not change TCRs above 1 in 1000 frequency.

The TCR sequence derives from a male donor in good health. Some clones in this sample may be carry-over from other donors' samples. The J gene is TRBJ2-7, the V gene TRBV7-6, with TRBD2 identical over 7 bases. What was sequenced was whole blood. CDR3 sequence (DNA): TGTGCCAGCAGCTTACGCGACGGAGCGGGAAGCGAGCAGTACTTC. Its protein product is CASSLRDGAGSEQYF. The variable domain in full, with the rest retrieved from reference TRBV7-6 and TRBJ2-7, is GAGVSQSPRYKVTKRGQDVALRCDPISGHVSLYWYRQALGQGPEFLTYFNYEAQQDKSGLPNDRFSAERPEGSISTLTIQRTEQRDSAMYRCASSLRDGAGSEQYFGPGTRLTVT.